This T cell receptor (beta chain) appears in the sequencing data of a study of blood T cell repertoires in COVID-19. Study background: In each case, the material was cDNA or gDNA derived from T cells, B-cell-depleted T cells, or PBMCs.

Original processing methods: Estimation of nucleated cell counts was performed using reference gene primer amplification. Sequencing used immunoSEQ multiplex PCR; TCRdb keeps in-frame clones, though not all of them. The DNA gave D and trimming, while V, J and clone size come from that table. The sample comprises about 86,000 clones, roughly four fifths of which are singletons, and approximately 1.3% rests with the top ten. The specimen sequenced was peripheral blood. The TCR was taken from a woman older than 75 with acute or convalescent COVID-19.

This CDR3 reads CASSRLAGGPDTQYF. The CDR3 region has the DNA TGTGCCAGCAGCCGACTAGCGGGGGGCCCGGATACGCAGTATTTT. This chain connects TRBV3-1 (or the pseudogene TRBV3-2) to TRBJ2-3; 13 bases line up with TRBD2. CDR3 length: 15 residues. V shed 4 bases and J 6 bases; nucleotides not matched to a gene: 4. Germline values: CDR1 LGHDT, CDR2 YNNKEL (reference sequence).